Below, one TCR beta chain is given with its context. This clonotype was counted only a few times. The target of this receptor is not known. Qualities for individual bases were not recorded, and no much larger clone is one base off. Every donor was a healthy Caucasian. Three pairs of female monozygotic twins, all aged roughly 18 to 29 years, made up the twin cohort. CD4+ and CD8+ T cell populations were isolated with positive isolation kits from Invitrogen. This specimen comes from a study of identical twins (dated by TCRdb to 2016 to 2017). Background for the entire study: To test whether fetal clonotypes persist, the study used deep sequencing on TCR alpha and beta repertoires from monozygotic twins, unrelated adults of various ages, and cord blood. To rule out contamination, replicate twin experiments were performed at different times with different library preparation protocols.

On the study overall, not on this receptor specifically: A weaker excess of twin sharing was found in beta out-of-frame sequences because the signal-to-noise ratio was lowered by fewer shared sequences. Abundant cord blood beta clonotypes carried fewer insertions; young adult naive repertoires showed a weaker similar trend, while memory repertoires showed none. Compared with coincidental sharing between unrelated individuals, out-of-frame TCR alpha sequences shared between twins showed an excess of sequences with low generation probability. Because the same donors could not be followed over many years, the conclusions depended on cross-sectional statistical analysis. Invariant T cells such as MAIT and iNKT could partly confound zero-insertion analyses, though diverse VJ usage argued against this for most clonotypes. Out-of-frame TCR alpha sharing in monozygotic twins was systematically underestimated by recombination models, whereas sharing between unrelated individuals was in agreement with the recombination models.

The germline V gene gives CDR1 as ENHRY and CDR2 as SYGVKD. Here V drops 8 bases and J drops 9 bases, and the junction holds 9 bases not matched to any gene. The CDR3 goes from the cysteine to the phenylalanine over 13 residues. Only the CDR3 DNA stays, 39 bases, in frame from base 1. Receptor amplification or capture employed 5' RACE. Sequencing was carried out with an Illumina HiSeq 2000. Template switching introduced a universal primer binding site; the final cDNA contained a unique molecular identifier, enabling accurate counting of TCR cDNA molecules. First-strand cDNA for TCR alpha and beta chains was synthesized from specific primers in the conserved constant-segment region. To control for contamination, every cDNA library was double barcoded, receiving both a SMART-Mk sample barcode and Illumina barcodes. TruSeq adapter sequences and Illumina sample barcodes were added in two successive PCR steps. Sequencing of the TCR alpha and beta cDNA libraries was done on the Illumina HiSeq platform using custom primers. The study's processing was this. MiGEC was used to process raw reads and extract unique molecular identifiers, and MiXCR was used to find CDR3 positions. Recombination models were inferred per individual with the repgenHMM and IGoR tools using an EM algorithm. Shared clonotypes were analyzed with the tcR package in R, and sharing was normalized by the product of cloneset sizes. To study raw recombination free of thymic and clonal selection effects, out-of-frame nonproductive sequences were analyzed. TCRdb ran its own pipeline on the public reads, namely fastp trimming at Q25 and MiXCR clone calling, and kept in-frame beta chains. Identical CDR3 proteins give one entry, which carries the most common genes and DNA. It is TCRdb's table, rather than the study itself, that gives the V and J calls and clone size. The sample has about 340,000 distinct CDR3 sequences on record, about 12% of them singletons. Around 7.8% of the sample rests with the top ten.

The same sample was also studied in work on yellow fever vaccine responses in identical twins. The second study, in turn, reports: According to the authors, the vaccine-induced T cell response in identical twins seemed to be partly convergent and partly specific to each individual. The study precisely tracked vaccine-responding T cell clones in identical twins.

Sequenced sample: CD8+ T cells sorted from blood. The rearranged segments are TRBV10-3 and TRBJ2-1, with 8 middle bases fitting TRBD1. This sequence was found in a young woman in good health. The bases read TGTGCCATCGGCTTCCAGGGGGCTGGTGAGCAGTTCTTC. It codes for CAIGFQGAGEQFF.